This TCR beta chain was sequenced for a study of T cells expressing NK-cell markers. General study findings and limits: In a few donors, dominant clonotypes made up 28.3-60.1% of CD3+CD56-NKG2C+ cells. Roughly six donors had dominant NKG2C+ clonotypes that comprised roughly 1.0-7.5% of their CD8+ T cells.

Beta-chain TCR cDNA was generated via 5'RACE template switching with UMIs. Each CDR3 protein gets one entry in TCRdb, which reprocessed the 5' RACE reads and gives no DNA. The sample totals about 380,000 distinct CDR3 sequences; its top ten clones hold around 5%. Germline loops: CDR1 SGHAT, CDR2 FQNNGV. CDR3 length: 17 residues. With regard to this clonotype: Its antigen is currently unknown.

The receptor comes from a man aged 18-75 years in good health. The genes are TRBV11-2 and TRBJ2-3; as DNA is missing, the TRBD2 call by TCRdb cannot be tested. Sequenced material: blood T cells: a sorted CD56 or NKG2C T cell subset, CD4+ or CD8+ T cells, or bulk PBMC T cells (not recorded which). The CDR3 loop reads CASSLDLRGGFTDTQYF.